This TCR beta chain derives from a study of T-cell memory formation after mild COVID-19. 5'RACE, which relied on constant-segment primers, yielded TCR alpha and TCR beta cDNA libraries carrying sample barcodes and UMIs. TCRdb used MiXCR to reprocess the 5' RACE reads, holding one entry per CDR3 protein. The sample gives a few hundred thousand distinct CDR3 sequences, nearly 25% of which show up once; 12% is in the top ten. The table lists this clonotype with many counts. Sample: PBMCs or a T cell subset sorted from them (not recorded which). The origin of this receptor is an adult woman who had mild COVID-19 (a few samples of this study predate the infection). Cell type and time point are not known.

The CDR3 sequence: CASSWGTSGTDTQYF. The CDR3 DNA is TGCGCCAGCAGCTGGGGGACTAGCGGCACAGATACGCAGTATTTT. The gene calls are TRBV5-1 and TRBJ2-3; TRBD2 matches 10 bases. This CDR3 is built from 15 residues. Germline V CDR1 and CDR2: SGHRS, YFSETQ. V was clipped by 3 bases and J by 1 base; unmatched bases: 2. Filled out from reference TRBV5-1 and TRBJ2-3, the complete variable domain reads KAGVTQTPRYLIKTRGQQVTLSCSPISGHRSVSWYQQTPGQGLQFLFEYFSETQRNKGNFPGRFSGRQFSNSRSEMNVSTLELGDSALYLCASSWGTSGTDTQYFGPGTRLTVL.